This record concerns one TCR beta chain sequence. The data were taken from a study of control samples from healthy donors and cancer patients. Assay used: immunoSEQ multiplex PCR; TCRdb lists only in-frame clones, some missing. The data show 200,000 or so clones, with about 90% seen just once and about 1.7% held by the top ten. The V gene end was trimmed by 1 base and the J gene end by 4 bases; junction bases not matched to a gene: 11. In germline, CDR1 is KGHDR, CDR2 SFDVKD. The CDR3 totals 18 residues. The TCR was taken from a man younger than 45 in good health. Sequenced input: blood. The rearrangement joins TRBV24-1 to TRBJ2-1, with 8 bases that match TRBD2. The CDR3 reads CATSDFGGDHAQYNEQFF. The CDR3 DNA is TGTGCCACCAGTGATTTCGGGGGGGATCATGCCCAATACAATGAGCAGTTCTTC.